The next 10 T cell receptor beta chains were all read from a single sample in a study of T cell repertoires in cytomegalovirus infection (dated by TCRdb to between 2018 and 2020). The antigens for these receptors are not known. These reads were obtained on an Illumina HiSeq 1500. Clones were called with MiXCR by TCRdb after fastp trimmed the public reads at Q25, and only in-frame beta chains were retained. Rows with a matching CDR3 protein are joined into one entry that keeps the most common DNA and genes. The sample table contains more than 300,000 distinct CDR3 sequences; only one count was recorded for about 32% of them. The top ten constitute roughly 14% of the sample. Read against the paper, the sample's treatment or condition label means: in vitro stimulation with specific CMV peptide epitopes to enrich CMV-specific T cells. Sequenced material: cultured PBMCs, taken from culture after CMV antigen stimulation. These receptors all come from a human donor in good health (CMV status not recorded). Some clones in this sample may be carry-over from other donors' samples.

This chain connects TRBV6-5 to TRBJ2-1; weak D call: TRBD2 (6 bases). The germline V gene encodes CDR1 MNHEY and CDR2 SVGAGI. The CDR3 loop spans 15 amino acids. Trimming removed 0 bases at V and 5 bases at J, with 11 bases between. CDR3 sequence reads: CASSYSTRGNNEQFF. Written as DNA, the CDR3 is TGTGCCAGCAGTTACTCGACTAGAGGAAACAATGAGCAGTTCTTC.

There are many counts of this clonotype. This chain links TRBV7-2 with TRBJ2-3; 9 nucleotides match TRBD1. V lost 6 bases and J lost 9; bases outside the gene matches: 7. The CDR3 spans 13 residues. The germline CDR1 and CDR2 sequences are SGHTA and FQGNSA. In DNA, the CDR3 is TGTGCCAGCAGGGATGCCGGGACAGGGACGCAGTATTTT. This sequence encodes CASRDAGTGTQYF.

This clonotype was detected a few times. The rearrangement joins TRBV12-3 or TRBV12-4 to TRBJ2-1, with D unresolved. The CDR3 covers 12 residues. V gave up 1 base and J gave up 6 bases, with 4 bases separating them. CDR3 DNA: TGTGCCAGCAGTTTAGGGATCAATGAGCAGTTCTTC. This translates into CASSLGINEQFF.

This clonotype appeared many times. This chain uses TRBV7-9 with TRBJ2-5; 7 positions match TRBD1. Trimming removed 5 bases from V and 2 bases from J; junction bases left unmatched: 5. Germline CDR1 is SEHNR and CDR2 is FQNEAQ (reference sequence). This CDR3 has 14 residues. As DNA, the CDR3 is TGTGCCAGCAGCGCCCGACAGGGTCAAGAGACCCAGTACTTC. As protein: CASSARQGQETQYF.

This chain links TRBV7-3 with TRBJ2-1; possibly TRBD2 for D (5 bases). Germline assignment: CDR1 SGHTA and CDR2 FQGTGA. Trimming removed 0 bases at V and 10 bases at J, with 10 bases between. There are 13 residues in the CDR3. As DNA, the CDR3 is TGTGCCAGCAGCTTAACGCGGGCGGCCGAGCAGTTCTTC. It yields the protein CASSLTRAAEQFF.

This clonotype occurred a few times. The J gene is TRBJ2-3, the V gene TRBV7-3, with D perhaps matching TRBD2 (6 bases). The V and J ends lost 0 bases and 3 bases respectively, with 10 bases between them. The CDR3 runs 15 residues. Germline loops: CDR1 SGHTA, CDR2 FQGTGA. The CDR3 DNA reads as TGTGCCAGCAGCTTAACAGGACTATATACAGATACGCAGTATTTT. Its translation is CASSLTGLYTDTQYF.

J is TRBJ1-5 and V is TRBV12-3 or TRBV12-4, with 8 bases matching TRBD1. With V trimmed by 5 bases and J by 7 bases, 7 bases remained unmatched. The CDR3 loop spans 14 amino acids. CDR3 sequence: CASSKTGGHQPQHF. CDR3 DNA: TGTGCCAGCAGTAAAACAGGGGGGCACCAGCCCCAGCATTTT.

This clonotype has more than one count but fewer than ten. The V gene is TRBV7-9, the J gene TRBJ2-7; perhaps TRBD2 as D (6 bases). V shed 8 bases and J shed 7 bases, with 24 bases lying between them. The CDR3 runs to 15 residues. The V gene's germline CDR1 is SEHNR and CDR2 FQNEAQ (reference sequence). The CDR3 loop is CASGLTGTPAEEQYF. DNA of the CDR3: TGTGCCAGCGGCCTAACCGGGACTCCAGCAGAAGAGCAGTACTTC. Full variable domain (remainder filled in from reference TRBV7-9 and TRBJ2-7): DTGVSQNPRHKITKRGQNVTFRCDPISEHNRLYWYRQTLGQGPEFLTYFQNEAQLEKSRLLSDRFSAERPKGSFSTLEIQRTEQGDSAMYLCASGLTGTPAEEQYFGPGTRLTVT.

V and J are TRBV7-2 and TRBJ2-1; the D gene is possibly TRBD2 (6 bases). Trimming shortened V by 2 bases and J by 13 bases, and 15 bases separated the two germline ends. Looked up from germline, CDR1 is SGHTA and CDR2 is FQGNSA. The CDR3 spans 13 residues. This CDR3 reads CASSLSEGQGQFF. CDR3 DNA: TGTGCCAGCAGCTTATCGGAGGGGCAGGGACAGTTCTTC.

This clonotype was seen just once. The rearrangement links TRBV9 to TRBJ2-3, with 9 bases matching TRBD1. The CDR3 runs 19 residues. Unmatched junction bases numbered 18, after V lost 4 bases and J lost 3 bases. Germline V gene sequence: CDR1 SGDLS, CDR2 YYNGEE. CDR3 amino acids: CASSLSGTGLLGRTDTQYF. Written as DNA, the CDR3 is TGTGCCAGCAGCCTTTCCGGGACAGGGTTGTTGGGGCGGACAGATACGCAGTATTTT.